This entry lists 13 T cell receptor beta chains sequenced from one sample in a study of T-cell memory formation after mild COVID-19. MiXCR, applied by TCRdb to the 5' RACE reads, yields one record per CDR3 protein. The sample carries 350,000 to 450,000 distinct CDR3 sequences, around 28% recorded once. Sequencing used PBMCs or a T cell subset sorted from them (not recorded which). Source of these receptors: an adult woman who had mild COVID-19 (a few samples of this study predate the infection). Cell type and time point are not known.

This clonotype was counted between two and nine times. V gene TRBV5-1 combines with J gene TRBJ2-7; TRBD2 matches 13 bases. Trimming at V came to 4 bases and at J to 12 bases, leaving 16 bases not matched to a gene. The germline gives CDR1 SGHRS, CDR2 YFSETQ. The CDR3 has 16 residues. The CDR3 nucleotides read TGCGCCAGCAGCCGGGGACTAGCGGGGAGAGACGTTATTCGGTACTTC. Translated, it gives CASSRGLAGRDVIRYF.

The gene calls are TRBV28 and TRBJ2-3; the D is unclear. The CDR3 spans 17 residues. Germline CDR1 reads MDHEN; CDR2 reads SYDVKM. The V end was cut by 7 bases, the J end by 2 bases, with 22 bases between. The DNA of the CDR3 is TGTGCCAGCACCCCGAGCTGGGCGACGATTACCACAGATACGCAGTATTTT. Translated, it gives CASTPSWATITTDTQYF.

The chain combines TRBV20-1 with TRBJ2-7; D is undetermined. Trimming pared 4 bases from V and 2 bases from J, leaving 12 bases between. This CDR3 is 13 amino acids long. Germline V gives CDR1 DFQATT, CDR2 SNEGSKA (reference sequence). CDR3 sequence (DNA): TGCAGTGCTATCACTGGACCAGCCTACGAGCAGTACTTC. This gives the protein CSAITGPAYEQYF.

To note about this clonotype: At one end, the junction sequence differs from germline, possibly due to a read error. The chain combines TRBV5-1 with TRBJ1-4; perhaps TRBD1 as D (6 bases). CDR3 length equals 13 residues. Germline V CDR1 and CDR2: SGHRS, YFSETQ. The CDR3 nucleotides are TGCGCCAGCAGCCAAAACCCCGGGACACAACTACAGTTT. This sequence encodes CASSQNPGTQLQF.

The chain recombines TRBV7-9 with TRBJ2-5; D uncertain. Germline lookup yields CDR1 SEHNR and CDR2 FQNEAQ (reference sequence). The CDR3 consists of 13 residues. The V and J ends lost 3 bases and 5 bases respectively, with 10 bases between them. The CDR3 spells CASSLTLSETQYF. The DNA of the CDR3 is TGTGCCAGCAGCTTGACGCTCTCCGAGACCCAGTACTTC.

V is TRBV9 and J is TRBJ2-3; D may match TRBD1 or TRBD2 (5 bases each). From germline, CDR1 is SGDLS and CDR2 YYNGEE. The CDR3 runs 13 residues. V lost 4 bases and J lost 14, with 20 bases in between. CDR3 sequence: CASSPRDAGRLYF. CDR3 nucleotide sequence: TGTGCCAGCAGCCCTCGGGACGCCGGTCGGCTGTATTTT.

The chain joins TRBV5-1 to TRBJ2-6; possibly TRBD1 or TRBD2 for D (5 bases each). The CDR3 sequence is 20 residues long. The germline V gene has CDR1 SGHRS and CDR2 YFSETQ. V shed 1 base and J shed 0 bases, with 20 bases lying between them. The CDR3 DNA follows: TGCGCCAGCAGCTTGTATTCCAGGGACGGTGGTAACTCTGGGGCCAACGTCCTGACTTTC. Its protein is CASSLYSRDGGNSGANVLTF.

The chain is built from TRBV6-1 and TRBJ1-2; a weak D match, TRBD1 (6 bases). The CDR3 loop spans 14 amino acids. Germline CDR1 and CDR2: MNHNS and SASEGT. V dropped 6 bases and J dropped 6 bases, with 17 bases sitting between them. The CDR3 bases are TGTGCCAGCAGCGAAAAATCACAGGGAAATGGCTACACCTTC. Residues: CASSEKSQGNGYTF.

This clonotype was recorded a few times. The CDR3 DNA is TGTGCCAGCAGCTTAGGGGGGGCGAGGTCCTACGAGCAGTACTTC. Translated: CASSLGGARSYEQYF. This chain uses TRBV5-4 with TRBJ2-7, with D possibly being TRBD2 (7 bases). Per the germline V gene, CDR1 is SGHNT and CDR2 is YYREEE (reference sequence). V lost 2 bases and J lost 1, with 13 bases in between. The CDR3 totals 15 residues.

J is TRBJ2-7 and V is TRBV20-1; perhaps TRBD2 as D (6 bases). The CDR3 has 17 residues. The germline V gene has CDR1 DFQATT and CDR2 SNEGSKA (reference sequence). V was trimmed by 0 bases and J by 4 bases, leaving 22 bases between them. The CDR3 region has the DNA TGCAGTGCTAGAGATAGGGAGGATCCCTCGGACTTTTACGAGCAGTACTTC. Its protein is CSARDREDPSDFYEQYF.

This CDR3 reads CASLTHDNEQFF. Written as DNA, the CDR3 is TGTGCCAGCCTAACACACGACAATGAGCAGTTCTTC. V gene TRBV28 combines with J gene TRBJ2-1; D is undetermined. Trimming shortened V by 8 bases and J by 5 bases, and 10 bases separated the two germline ends. The CDR3 is 12 amino acids. Germline lookup yields CDR1 MDHEN and CDR2 SYDVKM. Drawing the rest from reference TRBV28 and TRBJ2-1, the complete variable domain is DVKVTQSSRYLVKRTGEKVFLECVQDMDHENMFWYRQDPGLGLRLIYFSYDVKMKEKGDIPEGYSVSREKKERFSLILESASTNQTSMYLCASLTHDNEQFFGPGTRLTVL.

CDR3 sequence: CATSSSPRTDTQYF. CDR3 bases: TGTGCCACCAGCAGCTCGCCCCGCACAGATACGCAGTATTTT. The chain couples TRBV15 to TRBJ2-3; D is ambiguous. Germline V gene data show CDR1 as LNHNV and CDR2 as YYDKDF (reference sequence). The CDR3 has 14 residues. V was pared by 3 bases and J by 1 base, with 8 bases between.

This clonotype has a handful of counts. CDR3 nucleotide sequence: TGTGCCAGCAGTGATCAGGGGTCTAGCAATCAGCCCCAGCATTTT. This gives the protein CASSDQGSSNQPQHF. The chain has TRBV12-3 or TRBV12-4 and TRBJ1-5; tentative D call: TRBD1 (6 bases). This CDR3 has 15 residues. The V end was cut by 5 bases, the J end by 0 bases, with 11 bases between.